The rows below give T cell receptor beta chains drawn from one sample of a study of cytomegalovirus exposure and HLA in healthy donors. The data were produced by immunoSEQ multiplex PCR, yet TCRdb's version contains in-frame clones alone and is incomplete. This sample yields some 140,000 clones, of which about 70% are seen a single time; under 2.5% belongs to the top ten. Sequenced: PBMCs. Every receptor here comes from a middle-aged woman in good health and CMV-seronegative. The CDR3 runs from the conserved cysteine through the conserved F or W. The order of the fields is J gene, D gene, clone size, V gene, CDR3 DNA, CDR3 protein. A D gene is named only where the DNA matches it firmly. The size entry is marked missing in some rows and otherwise reads once, few, many or a size class.

>TRBJ2-2|TRBD2|NA|TRBV6-1
TGTGCCAGCAGTGCTTCTAGCGGGGGGACGAACACCGGGGAGCTGTTTTTT
CASSASSGGTNTGELFF
>TRBJ2-3|TRBD1|NA|TRBV29-1
TGCAGCGTTGAGGCAGGGGGCAGAAGAGATACGCAGTATTTT
CSVEAGGRRDTQYF
>TRBJ2-3|NA|NA|TRBV6-5
TGTGCCAGCAGGGCGGGACCTCGCACAGATACGCAGTATTTT
CASRAGPRTDTQYF
>TRBJ1-5|NA|NA|TRBV2
TGTGCCAGCAGTCCCTTCCCGGATCAGCCCCAGCATTTT
CASSPFPDQPQHF
>TRBJ1-1|TRBD1|few|TRBV5-1
TGCGCCAGCAGCCTCACTAAACAGGGGATGAACACTGAAGCTTTCTTT
CASSLTKQGMNTEAFF
>TRBJ2-5|NA|NA|TRBV6-5
TGTGCCAGCAAGGGAGATAAAGAGACCCAGTACTTC
CASKGDKETQYF
>TRBJ2-7|TRBD1|few|TRBV7-2
TGTGCCAGCAGCTTATCCCGGGACAGCACCTACGAGCAGTACTTC
CASSLSRDSTYEQYF
>TRBJ2-2|TRBD1|NA|TRBV6-5
TGTGCCAGCAGTTGGACAGGGGGCCCCGGGGAGCTGTTTTTT
CASSWTGGPGELFF
>TRBJ1-1|NA|NA|TRBV18
TGTGCCAGCTCACCAATAGTCGGTACTGAAGCTTTCTTT
CASSPIVGTEAFF
>TRBJ2-2|NA|few|TRBV6-5
TGTGCCAGCAGTTACCTCCACTTGAGCACCGGGGAGCTGTTTTTT
CASSYLHLSTGELFF
>TRBJ1-2|NA|NA|TRBV5-6
TGTGCCAGCAGCTTTGGTGGGGCAGGTGGCTACACCTTC
CASSFGGAGGYTF
>TRBJ2-7|NA|few|TRBV18
TGTGCCAGCTCACCTTACGGGACAATGGTCTCCTACGAGCAGTACTTC
CASSPYGTMVSYEQYF
>TRBJ1-5|NA|NA|TRBV18
TGTGCCAGCTCACCAAGCGGAGGGGATAGCAATCAGCCCCAGCATTTT
CASSPSGGDSNQPQHF
>TRBJ2-3|NA|NA|TRBV5-1
TGCGCCAGCACCTCACAGGGGGGGGGATCAGATACGCAGTATTTT
CASTSQGGGSDTQYF
>TRBJ2-7|NA|few|TRBV2
TGTGCCAGCACAAAATCGCAGGGTGCGACCTACGAGCAGTACTTC
CASTKSQGATYEQYF
>TRBJ2-5|NA|NA|TRBV6-6
TGTGCCAGCAGGGTTGTCGGGGGTCAAGAGACCCAGTACTTC
CASRVVGGQETQYF
>TRBJ1-2|NA|NA|TRBV5-1
TGCGCCAGCAGCCCAGGCCTGGCAAACTATGGCTACACCTTC
CASSPGLANYGYTF
>TRBJ2-2|NA|few|TRBV19
TGTGCCAGTAGTAGGGGCCGGGGGACAGAGAACACCGGGGAGCTGTTTTTT
CASSRGRGTENTGELFF
>TRBJ1-4|TRBD1|NA|TRBV7-6
TGTGCCAGCAGCAAAGACAGGGCCGGTAATGAAAAACTGTTTTTT
CASSKDRAGNEKLFF
>TRBJ1-5|NA|NA|TRBV19
TGTGCCAGTAGGACAACAGGGAGCAATCAGCCCCAGCATTTT
CASRTTGSNQPQHF
>TRBJ1-4|TRBD1|few|TRBV4-2
TGTGCCAGCAGCCAAGGGTGGACAGGTGATAATGAAAAACTGTTTTTT
CASSQGWTGDNEKLFF
>TRBJ2-7|TRBD2|NA|TRBV30
TGTGCCTGGAGTGTACCAAGCGGGGGGGCATCCTACGAGCAGTACTTC
CAWSVPSGGASYEQYF
>TRBJ1-1|NA|NA|TRBV30
TGTGCCTGGAGGGACAGCCTCAACACTGAAGCTTTCTTT
CAWRDSLNTEAFF
>TRBJ2-7|NA|NA|TRBV30
TGTGCCTGGACCTTGGGGAGCTCCTACGAGCAGTACTTC
CAWTLGSSYEQYF
>TRBJ1-2|NA|NA|TRBV6-1
TGTGCCAGCACCGAGGGGGTCCCATATGGCTACACCTTC
CASTEGVPYGYTF
>TRBJ2-7|TRBD1|NA|TRBV5-6
TGTGCCAGCAGCCTGACAGGGGACCTCTACGAGCAGTACTTC
CASSLTGDLYEQYF
>TRBJ1-4|NA|few|TRBV7-6
TGTGCCAGCAGCCCTTTAGGAGGGGCGGGTGAAAAACTGTTTTTT
CASSPLGGAGEKLFF